This T cell receptor beta chain was observed in a study of cytomegalovirus exposure and HLA in healthy donors. With 60 Vbeta and 13 Jbeta primers, the PCR was carried out. Profiling relied on immunoSEQ multiplex PCR, and the TCRdb table lists in-frame clones only, not all of them. The sample includes around 100,000 clones, around 67% of them seen just once. After removal of 2 bases from V and 1 base from J, the junction contained 6 bases not matched to a gene. Germline V gives CDR1 SGHNT, CDR2 YYREEE (reference sequence). CDR3 length: 17 residues. This TCR derives from a woman in her forties or fifties in good health and CMV-seronegative. The chain uses TRBV5-4 and TRBJ2-6, with 7 bases lining up with TRBD1. Sequencing input: PBMCs. In DNA form, the CDR3 reads TGTGCCAGCAGCTTACAGGGGCACCCATCTGGGGCCAACGTCCTGACTTTC. It yields the protein CASSLQGHPSGANVLTF.